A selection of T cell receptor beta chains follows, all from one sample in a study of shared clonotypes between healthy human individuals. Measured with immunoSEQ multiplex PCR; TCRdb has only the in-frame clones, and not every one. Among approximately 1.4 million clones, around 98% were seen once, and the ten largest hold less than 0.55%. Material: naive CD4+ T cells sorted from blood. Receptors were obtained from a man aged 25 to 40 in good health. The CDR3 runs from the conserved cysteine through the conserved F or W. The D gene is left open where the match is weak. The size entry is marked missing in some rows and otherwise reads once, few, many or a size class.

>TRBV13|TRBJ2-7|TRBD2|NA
TGTGCCAGCAGGAGCGGGATAGCACCCTACGAGCAGTACTTC
CASRSGIAPYEQYF
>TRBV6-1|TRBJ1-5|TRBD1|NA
TGTGCCAGCAGGAGGGACAGCCCCCTTAATCAGCCCCAGCATTTT
CASRRDSPLNQPQHF
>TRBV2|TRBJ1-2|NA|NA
TGTGCCAGCATGGGACCGGGACGGACGAACTATGGCTACACCTTC
CASMGPGRTNYGYTF
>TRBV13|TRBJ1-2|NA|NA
TGTGCCAGCAACTTCGGGGGGTACTATGGCTACACCTTC
CASNFGGYYGYTF
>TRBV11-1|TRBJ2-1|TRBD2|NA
TGTGCCAGCAGCCTAGGGACTAGCGGGAGGAACAATGAGCAGTTCTTC
CASSLGTSGRNNEQFF
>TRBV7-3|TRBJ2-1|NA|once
TGTGCCAGCAGCTTGAGGCGGCACAATGAGCAGTTCTTC
CASSLRRHNEQFF
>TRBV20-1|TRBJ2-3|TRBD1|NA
TGCAGTGCCAGGGGGACAGCTACGCAGTATTTT
CSARGTATQYF
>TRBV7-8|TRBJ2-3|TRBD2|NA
TGTGCCAGCAGCTCCCCATTAAACGGGGCTTGGCGGGAGACAGATACGCAGTATTTT
CASSSPLNGAWRETDTQYF
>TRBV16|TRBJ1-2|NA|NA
TGTGCCAGCAGCCACGGGGGCGGAAGCTATGGCTACACCTTC
CASSHGGGSYGYTF
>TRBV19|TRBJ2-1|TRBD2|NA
TGTGCCAGTAGACGGACTAGCAGCTACAATGAGCAGTTCTTC
CASRRTSSYNEQFF
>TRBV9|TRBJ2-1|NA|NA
TGTGCCAGCAGCGTAGCTCCCAGAGGGAGGAACGATGAGCAGTTCTTC
CASSVAPRGRNDEQFF
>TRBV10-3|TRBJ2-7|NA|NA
TGTGCCATCGGGGGCAGCGAGCAGTACTTC
CAIGGSEQYF
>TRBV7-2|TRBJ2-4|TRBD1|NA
TGTGCCAGCAGCTTGAGGACAGGGTCGGCCAAAAACATTCAGTACTTC
CASSLRTGSAKNIQYF
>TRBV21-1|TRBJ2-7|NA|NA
TGTGCCAGCCTCCTGAGGGATGAGCAGTACTTC
CASLLRDEQYF
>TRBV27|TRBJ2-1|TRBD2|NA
TGTGCCAGCAGTTCGTTCAGCGGGAGGGCTGTTGAGCAGTTCTTC
CASSSFSGRAVEQFF
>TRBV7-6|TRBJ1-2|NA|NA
TGTGCCAGCAGCACTCGCCCGGGGATGGCCGACCAAATTCCTGACCCCTACTATGGCTACACCTTC
CASSTRPGMADQIPDPYYGYTF
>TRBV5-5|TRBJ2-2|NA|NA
TGTGCCAGCAGCTTGGCGCAGGGGAGAAACACCGGGGAGCTGTTTTTT
CASSLAQGRNTGELFF
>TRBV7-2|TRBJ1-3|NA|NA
TGTGCCAGCAGCCTTATGTTGGCGGGTGCCGGCGACACCATATATTTT
CASSLMLAGAGDTIYF
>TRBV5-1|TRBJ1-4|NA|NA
TGCGCCAGCAGCTTGGAGGCGTCCAGAACAGAAAAACTGTTTTTT
CASSLEASRTEKLFF
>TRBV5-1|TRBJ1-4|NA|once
TGCGCCAGCAGCTTGGATCCCCCGGGGTTTAATGAAAAACTGTTTTTT
CASSLDPPGFNEKLFF
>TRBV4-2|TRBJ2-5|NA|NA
TGTGCCAGCAGCCAAGATCGGCTAGCGAAAGGGACCCAGTACTTC
CASSQDRLAKGTQYF
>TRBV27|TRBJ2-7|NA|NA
TGTGCCAGCAGTACGAAGTCCTACGAGCAGTACTTC
CASSTKSYEQYF
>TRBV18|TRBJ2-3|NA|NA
TGTGCCAGCTCACCGGTCTCAGGGGATGCAGATACGCAGTATTTT
CASSPVSGDADTQYF
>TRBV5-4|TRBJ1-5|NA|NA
TGTGCCAGCAGCATGGGGGGTTACCGCGGTCCCCCCCAGCCCCAGCATTTT
CASSMGGYRGPPQPQHF
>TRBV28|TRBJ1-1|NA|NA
TGTGCCAGCAGTTTAAGTCTCTGGGGCACTGAAGCTTTCTTT
CASSLSLWGTEAFF
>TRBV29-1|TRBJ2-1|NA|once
TGCAGCGTTAGGGTGGCGTTAAATGAGCAGTTCTTC
CSVRVALNEQFF
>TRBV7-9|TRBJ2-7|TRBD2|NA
TGTGCCAGCAGCCTAGCGGGAGGGAAATACGAGCAGTACTTC
CASSLAGGKYEQYF
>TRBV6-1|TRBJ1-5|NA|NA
TGTGCCAGCAGTGAGTCGAGCCCTACCAATCAGCCCCAGCATTTT
CASSESSPTNQPQHF
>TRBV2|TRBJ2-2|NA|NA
TGTGCCAGCCGAAGGGTTATCGGGGAGCTGTTTTTT
CASRRVIGELFF
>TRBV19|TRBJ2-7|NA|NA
TGTGCCAGTAGTATATTCGACAGGGACTCTCCGCAGTACTTC
CASSIFDRDSPQYF
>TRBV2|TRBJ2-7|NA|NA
TGTGCCAGCAGACGAGACGCCTACGAGCAGTACTTC
CASRRDAYEQYF
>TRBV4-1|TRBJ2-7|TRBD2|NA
TGCGCCAGCAGCGGGACTAGCGTCATAGATGGGACCTACGAGCAGTACTTC
CASSGTSVIDGTYEQYF
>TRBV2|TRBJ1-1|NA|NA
TGTGCCAGCAGTGAAGCGCTTCGGGGGGCGTCCACTGAAGCTTTCTTT
CASSEALRGASTEAFF
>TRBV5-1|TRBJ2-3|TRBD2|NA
TGCGCCAGCAGCTTGGGACTAGCGGGAGCCGGGGATACGCAGTATTTT
CASSLGLAGAGDTQYF
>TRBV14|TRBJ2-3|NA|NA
TGTGCCAGCAGCCAAGTCACAGGGAGCACAGATACGCAGTATTTT
CASSQVTGSTDTQYF
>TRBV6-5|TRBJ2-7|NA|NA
TGTGCCAGCAGTTACCTCCCTGAGGGCTCCTACGAGCAGTACTTC
CASSYLPEGSYEQYF
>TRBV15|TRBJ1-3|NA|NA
TGTGCCACCAGCAGCAGGGTGGCTGGAAACACCATATATTTT
CATSSRVAGNTIYF
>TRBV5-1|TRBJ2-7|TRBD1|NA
TGCGCCAGCAGCCCGGGCGGGACAGGGGGGTACGAGCAGTACTTC
CASSPGGTGGYEQYF
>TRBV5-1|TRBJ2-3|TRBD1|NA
TGCGCCAGCAGCTACCGGGACAGGGTACCCGATACGCAGTATTTT
CASSYRDRVPDTQYF
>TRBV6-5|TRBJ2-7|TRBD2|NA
TGTGCCAGCAGGACCGGGACTAGACCCTACGAGCAGTACTTC
CASRTGTRPYEQYF
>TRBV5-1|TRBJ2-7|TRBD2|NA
TGCGCCAGCAGCCCGGGACTAGCGGGAGGAATCTCCTACGAGCAGTACTTC
CASSPGLAGGISYEQYF
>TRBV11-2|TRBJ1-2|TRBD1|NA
TGTGCCAGCAGGAGACAGGGAGGCGGCTACACCTTC
CASRRQGGGYTF
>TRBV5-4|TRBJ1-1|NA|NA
TGTGCCAGCAGCCCGAAGGGGCCCCGACCCGAAGCTTTCTTT
CASSPKGPRPEAFF
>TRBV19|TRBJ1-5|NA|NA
TGTGCCAGTAGTATAATGGATTGGGGTCTCGGGGCGAGCGGCAATCAGCCCCAGCATTTT
CASSIMDWGLGASGNQPQHF
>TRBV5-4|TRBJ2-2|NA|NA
TGTGCCAGCAGCTTGAGGCTGGGGGAGCTGTTTTTT
CASSLRLGELFF
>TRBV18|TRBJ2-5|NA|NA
TGTGCCAGCTCACCATCTATCCAAGAGACCCAGTACTTC
CASSPSIQETQYF
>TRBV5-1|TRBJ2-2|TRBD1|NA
TGCGCCAGCAGCTTAGGGACAGTGAACACCGGGGAGCTGTTTTTT
CASSLGTVNTGELFF
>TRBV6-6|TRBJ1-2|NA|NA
TGTGCCAGCAGTTACGCAGGAGGCTATGGCTACACCTTC
CASSYAGGYGYTF
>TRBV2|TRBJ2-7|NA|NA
TGTGCCAGCAGTGTCCGTCAGAACTCCTACGAGCAGTACTTC
CASSVRQNSYEQYF
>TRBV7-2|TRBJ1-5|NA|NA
TGTGCCAGCAGCCCCCGAGGGACTTTTAGCAATCAGCCCCAGCATTTT
CASSPRGTFSNQPQHF
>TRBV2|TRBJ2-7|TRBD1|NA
TGTGCCAGCAGTGCGACCGGGACAGGGGGCTTCGAGCAGTACTTC
CASSATGTGGFEQYF
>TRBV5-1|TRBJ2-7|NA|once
TGCGCCAGCAGCTTGGCCACAGGTCTTTCCAATTACGAGCAGTACTTC
CASSLATGLSNYEQYF
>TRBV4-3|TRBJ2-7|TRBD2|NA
TGCGCCAGCAGCCAAGATATGCGGGAGGGCCTTCTATCCGAGCAGTACTTC
CASSQDMREGLLSEQYF
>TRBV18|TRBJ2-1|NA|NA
TGTGCCAGCTCACCACTAGTAGGCAGGGACAATGAGCAGTTCTTC
CASSPLVGRDNEQFF
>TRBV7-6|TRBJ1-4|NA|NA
TGTGCCAGCAGCCTGAAGAATGAAAAACTGTTTTTT
CASSLKNEKLFF
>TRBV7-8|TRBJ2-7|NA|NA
TGTGCCAGCAGCCCGAGTGGGGGTTTGCAATACGAGCAGTACTTC
CASSPSGGLQYEQYF
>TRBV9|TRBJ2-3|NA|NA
TGTGCCAGCAGCTTCGATGGGTCAGATACGCAGTATTTT
CASSFDGSDTQYF